This T cell receptor beta chain was identified during a study of cytomegalovirus exposure and HLA in healthy donors. The germline V gene encodes CDR1 MNHEY and CDR2 SVGAGI. The CDR3 is 13 residues long. The trim removed 7 bases at V and 3 bases at J, leaving 5 bases unmatched. PCR was performed using 60 Vbeta and 13 Jbeta primers. Authors' processing steps: Per a later analysis, the number of unique TCR beta chains was about 80 million, of which some 10 million were shared. Assay: immunoSEQ multiplex PCR; the TCRdb copy retains only in-frame clones and omits some. That table supplies the V and J calls and clone size; D and trimming were determined from the DNA. Of 4,700 or so clones in the sample, approximately 81% were seen once.

Sample: PBMCs. The clonotype was recovered from a woman aged 40 to 50 in good health and CMV-seropositive. This chain links TRBV6-5 with TRBJ2-7; 8 positions agree with TRBD1. For the CDR3, the DNA is TGTGCCAGCAAGAGACAGGGGAACTACGAGCAGTACTTC. The encoded protein is CASKRQGNYEQYF.